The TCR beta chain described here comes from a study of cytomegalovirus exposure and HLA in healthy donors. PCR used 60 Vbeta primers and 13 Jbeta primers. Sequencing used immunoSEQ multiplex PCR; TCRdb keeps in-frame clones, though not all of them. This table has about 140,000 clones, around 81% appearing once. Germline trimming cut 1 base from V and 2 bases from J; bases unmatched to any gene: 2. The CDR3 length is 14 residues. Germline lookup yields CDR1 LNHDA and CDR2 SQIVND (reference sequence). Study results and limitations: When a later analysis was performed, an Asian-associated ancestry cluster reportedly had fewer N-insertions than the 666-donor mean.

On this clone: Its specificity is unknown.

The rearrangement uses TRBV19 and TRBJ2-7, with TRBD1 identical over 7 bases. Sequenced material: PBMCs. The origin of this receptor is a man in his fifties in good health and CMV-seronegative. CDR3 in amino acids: CASSIGDSAYEQYF. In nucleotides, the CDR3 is TGTGCCAGTAGTATAGGGGACAGCGCCTACGAGCAGTACTTC.